The 21 T cell receptor beta chains below were found in one sample sequenced in a study of blood T cell repertoires in COVID-19. Clones were sequenced by immunoSEQ multiplex PCR, and TCRdb holds only the in-frame ones, with some missing. The sample gives over 60,000 clones, 92% of which show up once; 5.5% to 6.5% is in the top ten. The source material was peripheral blood. All receptors come from a human donor in a cohort sampled during active COVID-19.

The rearrangement uses TRBV6-5 and TRBJ1-1, with unresolved D. CDR1 is MNHEY and CDR2 is SVGAGI in the germline V gene. The CDR3 has 13 amino acids. V was shortened by 3 bases and J by 0 bases, with 5 bases between the two germline ends. Here the CDR3 reads CASSYSVNTEAFF. The CDR3 DNA follows: TGTGCCAGCAGTTATTCGGTGAACACTGAAGCTTTCTTT.

This chain links TRBV18 with TRBJ2-7; no firm D call. With 0 bases removed from V and 0 bases from J, the gap between germline ends came to 9 bases. From germline, CDR1 is KGHSH and CDR2 LQKENI. The CDR3 is 15 residues long. For the CDR3, the DNA is TGTGCCAGCTCACCACCAGCCCTGTACTCCTACGAGCAGTACTTC. It codes for CASSPPALYSYEQYF.

V is TRBV7-9 and J is TRBJ1-4; 7 nucleotides match TRBD1. The junction had 1 base not matched to a gene; V was cut back by 3 bases and J by 3 bases. This CDR3 is built from 14 residues. Germline-derived CDR1 and CDR2 are SEHNR and FQNEAQ (reference sequence). CDR3 bases: TGTGCCAGCAGCTTCGGGACAGCTAATGAAAAACTGTTTTTT. This codes for CASSFGTANEKLFF.

J is TRBJ1-1 and V is TRBV4-1, with D possibly being TRBD1 (5 bases). This CDR3 region has 13 residues. CDR1 and CDR2 from the germline V gene are MGHRA and YSYEKL. V gave up 4 bases and J gave up 3 bases, with 9 bases separating them. Written as DNA, the CDR3 is TGCGCCAGCAGCCCCGACAGAGACACTGAAGCTTTCTTT. This encodes CASSPDRDTEAFF.

J is TRBJ2-2 and V is TRBV5-1, with 8 bases that match TRBD2. The ends lost 6 bases at V and 6 bases at J; junction bases unmatched: 13. The CDR3 runs 16 residues. The germline CDR1 and CDR2 sequences are SGHRS and YFSETQ. CDR3 nucleotide sequence: TGCGCCAGCAATACCGACTTAGCGGGGAAGGCCGGGGAGCTGTTTTTT. Residues: CASNTDLAGKAGELFF.

The chain has TRBV30 and TRBJ2-4, with 7 bases fitting TRBD2. V dropped 5 bases and J dropped 8; count of bases not matched to a gene: 6. The CDR3 contains 12 residues. CDR1 is GTSNPN, CDR2 SVGIG, per germline (reference sequence). CDR3 region: CAWGLGRDIQYF. CDR3 bases: TGTGCCTGGGGCCTGGGGAGGGACATTCAGTACTTC.

This sequence joins TRBV30 and TRBJ2-2, with a tentative D call TRBD2 (5 bases). Looked up from germline, CDR1 is GTSNPN and CDR2 is SVGIG (reference sequence). With 0 bases removed from V and 6 bases from J, the gap between germline ends came to 14 bases. The length of the CDR3 is 15 residues. CDR3 DNA: TGTGCCTGGAGTGTACTTGGAGGCGACGCCGGGGAGCTGTTTTTT. Translation gives CAWSVLGGDAGELFF.

This chain connects TRBV30 to TRBJ1-1; 11 bases line up with TRBD1. Unmatched junction bases numbered 7, after V lost 0 bases and J lost 7 bases. The germline CDR1 and CDR2 sequences are GTSNPN and SVGIG (reference sequence). This CDR3 region has 15 residues. Written as DNA, the CDR3 is TGTGCCTGGAGTGTACGGACAGGGGGCTGGGGTGAAGCTTTCTTT. It translates to CAWSVRTGGWGEAFF.

In its sample, this clone was seen once. Its ends do not fully match the called genes, so a read error is possible. The V call is TRBV29-1, the J call TRBJ1-2, with 10 bases identical to TRBD1. The germline V gene encodes CDR1 SQVTM and CDR2 ANQGSEA. The CDR3 runs 13 residues. CDR3 sequence: CSVALRQGAFMNF. CDR3 nucleotides: TGCAGCGTCGCCTTAAGACAGGGGGCCTTTATGAACTTC. Complete variable domain (other parts from reference TRBV29-1 and TRBJ1-2): SAVISQKPSRDICQRGTSLTIQCQVDSQVTMMFWYRQQPGQSLTLIATANQGSEATYESGFVIDKFPISRPNLTFSTLTVSNMSPEDSSIYLCSVALRQGAFMNFGSGTRLTVV.

The rearrangement links TRBV10-3 to TRBJ2-7; weak D call: TRBD2 (5 bases). Germline loops: CDR1 ENHRY, CDR2 SYGVKD. This CDR3 has 11 residues. V was shortened by 10 bases and J by 2 bases, with 9 bases between the two germline ends. The CDR3 DNA sequence: TGTGCCACCACTAGGGCCTACGAGCAGTACTTC. As protein: CATTRAYEQYF.

The chain joins TRBV11-2 to TRBJ1-1; a possible D gene is TRBD1 (5 bases). V lost 6 bases and J lost 4, with 12 bases in between. CDR1 and CDR2 (germline): SGHAT, FQNNGV. This CDR3 comprises 13 residues. CDR3 region: CASSPGLGTEAFF. The CDR3 DNA reads as TGTGCCAGCAGTCCAGGGTTAGGCACTGAAGCTTTCTTT.

The gene calls are TRBV7-2 and TRBJ2-5, with a tentative D call TRBD1 (6 bases). CDR1 SGHTA and CDR2 FQGNSA come from the germline V gene. The CDR3 is made up of 15 amino acids. The ends were cut back, 4 bases at V and 1 base at J, with 13 bases in the middle. The CDR3 bases are TGTGCCAGCAGCTACCAACAGGGCACCCAAGAGACCCAGTACTTC. It codes for CASSYQQGTQETQYF.

The chain's CDR3 is CASTYSNQPQHF. CDR3 bases: TGTGCCAGCACCTATAGCAATCAGCCCCAGCATTTT. V gene TRBV12-3 or TRBV12-4 combines with J gene TRBJ1-5, with D unresolved. The CDR3 totals 12 residues. Trimming took off 7 bases at V and 0 bases at J, with 4 bases between the two ends.

J is TRBJ2-5 and V is TRBV6-6, with 9 bases that match TRBD1. Per the germline V gene, CDR1 is MNHNY and CDR2 is SVGAGI (reference sequence). V gave up 0 bases and J gave up 5 bases; unmatched junction bases: 4. This CDR3 spans 15 amino acids. The CDR3 is CASSYSGQGWETQYF. The CDR3, as DNA: TGTGCCAGCAGTTACTCGGGACAGGGTTGGGAGACCCAGTACTTC.

The rearrangement uses TRBV3-1 (or the pseudogene TRBV3-2) and TRBJ2-5; weak D call: TRBD1 (6 bases). Germline loops: CDR1 LGHDT, CDR2 YNNKEL (reference sequence). The CDR3 extends over 16 amino acids. Trimming shortened V by 3 bases and J by 1 base, and 15 bases separated the two germline ends. Here the CDR3 reads CASSQDRTVFQETQYF. In DNA, the CDR3 is TGTGCCAGCAGCCAGGACAGAACCGTTTTCCAAGAGACCCAGTACTTC.

The V call is TRBV6-5, the J call TRBJ1-1; D may be TRBD1 (5 bases). The CDR3 runs to 13 residues. V dropped 3 bases and J dropped 4 bases, with 9 bases sitting between them. Germline CDR1 is MNHEY and CDR2 is SVGAGI. In DNA, the CDR3 is TGTGCCAGCAGTTATGACAGACTCACTGAAGCTTTCTTT. Protein product: CASSYDRLTEAFF.

This chain links TRBV21-1 with TRBJ2-6; TRBD1 is the table's D call, not checked against the DNA. TRBV21-1 is shown as a pseudogene. CDR3 size: 14 residues. The CDR3 loop is CASSKTGGANVLTF. DNA for the CDR3: TGTGCCAGCAGCAAAACAGGTGGGGCCAACGTCCTGACTTTC.

V usage is TRBV2 and J usage is TRBJ2-7, with 12 positions matching TRBD1. The ends lost 6 bases at V and 4 bases at J; junction bases unmatched: 10. The CDR3 extends over 16 amino acids. Looked up from germline, CDR1 is SNHLY and CDR2 is FYNNEI. CDR3 sequence: CASRVSGTGGVYEQYF. The CDR3 coding sequence is TGTGCCAGCAGGGTTTCCGGGACAGGGGGCGTTTACGAGCAGTACTTC.

On this clone: This specimen includes other DNA sequences encoding the same CDR3. The CDR3, as DNA: TGCGCCAGCAGCTGGGGACAGTCCACCGGGGAGCTGTTTTTT. Translating gives CASSWGQSTGELFF. The chain carries TRBV5-1 and TRBJ2-2, with 7 bases that match TRBD1. Germline assignment: CDR1 SGHRS and CDR2 YFSETQ. V was pared by 3 bases and J by 4 bases, with 3 bases of the junction left unmatched. CDR3 length: 14 residues.

This clone was seen only once. This chain connects TRBV2 to TRBJ2-7, with D possibly being TRBD1 (6 bases). V gave up 3 bases and J gave up 6 bases, with 12 bases separating them. Germline values: CDR1 SNHLY, CDR2 FYNNEI. The CDR3 has 13 residues. Written as DNA, the CDR3 is TGTGCCAGCAGTGAGGGGGCGGGTCGCGAGCAGTACTTC. Protein: CASSEGAGREQYF.

The chain is built from TRBV15 and TRBJ2-7, with D unclear. The V end lost 1 base, the J end lost 4 bases, and 11 bases lay between the germline ends. CDR3 length: 14 residues. Germline V gene data show CDR1 as LNHNV and CDR2 as YYDKDF (reference sequence). CDR3 bases: TGTGCCACCAGCAGAGTAGCAGCCTTATACGAGCAGTACTTC. Residues: CATSRVAALYEQYF.